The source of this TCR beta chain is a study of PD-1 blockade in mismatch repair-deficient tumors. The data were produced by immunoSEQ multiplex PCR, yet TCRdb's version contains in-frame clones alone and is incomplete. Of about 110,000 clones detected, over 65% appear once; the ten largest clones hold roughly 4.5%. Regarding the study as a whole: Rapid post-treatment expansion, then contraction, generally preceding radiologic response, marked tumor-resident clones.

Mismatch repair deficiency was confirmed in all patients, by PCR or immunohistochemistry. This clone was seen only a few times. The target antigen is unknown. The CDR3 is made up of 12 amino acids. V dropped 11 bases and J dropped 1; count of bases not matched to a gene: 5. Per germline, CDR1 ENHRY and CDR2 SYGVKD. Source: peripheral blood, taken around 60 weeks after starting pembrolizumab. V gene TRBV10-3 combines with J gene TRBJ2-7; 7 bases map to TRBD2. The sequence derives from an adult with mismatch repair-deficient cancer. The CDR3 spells CAARGVSYEQYF. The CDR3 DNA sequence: TGTGCCGCACGGGGGGTGTCCTACGAGCAGTACTTC.